Included here is one T cell receptor (beta chain) sequence, with context. Its antigen is not known. A J-beta primer mix and a sample-barcoded 5' primer were used in a second PCR of roughly 7 to 12 cycles. TCRdb reanalysed the 5' RACE reads using MiXCR and keeps one entry per CDR3 protein. The table lists about 1.5 million distinct CDR3 sequences, roughly two fifths of them singletons. This sample is part of a study of blood T cells in healthy people across ages. In germline, CDR1 is SGHTA, CDR2 FQGNSA. V was shortened by 3 bases and J by 2 bases, with 13 bases between the two germline ends. The CDR3 is made up of 15 amino acids. Study results and caveats: Donors of long life had a larger count of naive CD4+ cells and greater diversity than aged donors.

The receptor was isolated from a woman under 30 in good health. This rearrangement joins TRBV7-2 to TRBJ2-5, with D possibly matching TRBD2 (7 bases). The sequenced sample consisted of blood. CDR3 bases: TGTGCCAGCAGCTTGGGGGCGGGGGAGCAAGAGACCCAGTACTTC. Amino acid sequence: CASSLGAGEQETQYF.